A selection of T cell receptor delta chains follows, all from one sample in a study of gamma-delta T cells after stem cell transplantation. TCRdb applied CATT to the RT-PCR reads for clone calling. This sample has over 2,500 delta-chain clones, with less than 2.5% found just once. The material sequenced was gamma-delta T cells. Receptors originate from a human donor. It is not recorded whose cells these are; they may come from a transplant donor. CDR3s include the opening cysteine and the closing phenylalanine or tryptophan. D genes are given only for firm matches. Where a row states a size, it is once, few, many or the class of an expanded clone; other rows omit it.

abundance,d_gene,v_gene,j_gene,CDR3nt,CDR3aa
-,TRDD3,TRDV2,TRDJ1,TGTGCCGTGCGGCGACTGGGGGCCCACCATTACACCGATAAACTCATCTTT,CAVRRLGAHHYTDKLIF
medium-sized,-,TRDV2,TRDJ1,TGTGCCTGTGACACCCTTCCTACTGTTACTGGGGGTCTCGACGGGTACACCGATAAACTCATCTTT,CACDTLPTVTGGLDGYTDKLIF
few,-,TRDV2,TRDJ1,TGTGCCTGTGATGGGTTGAGTGGGGGCCGTTACATAAGAGGGTACACCGATAAGCTCATCTTT,CACDGLSGGRYIRGYTDKLIF
-,TRDD3,TRDV2,TRDJ1,TGTGCCTGTGACACCGTGGGGGATACGATTCATAAACTCATCTTT,CACDTVGDTIHKLIF
-,TRDD3,TRDV2,TRDJ1,TGTGCCTGTGACCTACTGGGGGATACTACCGATAAACTCATCTTT,CACDLLGDTTDKLIF
-,TRDD3,TRDV2,TRDJ1,TGTGCCTGTGACACTCTTTTACTGGGGGATCCAGATTACACCGATAAACTCATCTTT,CACDTLLLGDPDYTDKLIF
medium-sized,TRDD3,TRDV2,TRDJ1,TGTGCCTGTGACACCGGGACCTTGGGGGGATACGAATCGGGCGATAAACTCATCTTT,CACDTGTLGGYESGDKLIF
medium-sized,TRDD3,TRDV2,TRDJ1,TGTGCCTGTGACCTTATCACTGGGGGAGACAACACCGATAAACTCATCTTT,CACDLITGGDNTDKLIF
few,-,TRDV2,TRDJ1,TGTGCCTGTGACACCGTGGGGACCCTCACTGATAAACTCATCTTT,CACDTVGTLTDKLIF
few,TRDD3,TRDV2,TRDJ1,TGTGCCTGTGACACCGTAGAGACTGGGGGCCTTGCGTTTAAACTCATCTTT,CACDTVETGGLAFKLIF
medium-sized,TRDD3,TRDV1,TRDJ1,TGTGCTCTTGGGGAACTCCAATACGTCCAGGACTGGGGGGTGTACACCGATAAACTCATCTTT,CALGELQYVQDWGVYTDKLIF
few,TRDD3,TRDV2,TRDJ1,TGTGCCTGTGACGCCGTACTGGGGGATACTATTGTTCCTTACACCGATAAACTCATCTTT,CACDAVLGDTIVPYTDKLIF
medium-sized,TRDD3,TRDV1,TRDJ1,TGTGCTCTTGGGGAACTAAGCCTACTGGGGATAGAACGGGCCGATAAACTCATCTTT,CALGELSLLGIERADKLIF
medium-sized,TRDD3,TRDV2,TRDJ1,TGTGCCTGTGACCCCTTACGTTCAGGGGATACCCCCTCAGCGAACACCGATAAACTCATCTTT,CACDPLRSGDTPSANTDKLIF
medium-sized,-,TRDV2,TRDJ1,TGTGCCTGTGACACCCTAAAGGGCCTCCGGGGGTCTAACACCGATAAACTCATCTTT,CACDTLKGLRGSNTDKLIF
medium-sized,TRDD3,TRDV2,TRDJ1,TGTGCCTGTGACAATATGCTGGGGGAACGTAGAACCGATAAACTCATCTTT,CACDNMLGERRTDKLIF
-,TRDD3,TRDV2,TRDJ1,TGTGCCTGTGACCCCCTTAATGTTTTTGGTACTGGGGCCTCCTTACCGGACACCGATAAACTCATCTTT,CACDPLNVFGTGASLPDTDKLIF
medium-sized,TRDD3,TRDV2,TRDJ1,TGTGCCTGTGACAGGATCCGTCCCCAGGGGTGGGGGAAAAGCGGCGATAAACTCATCTTT,CACDRIRPQGWGKSGDKLIF
few,TRDD3,TRDV2,TRDJ1,TGTGCTTGTGACACCGTGGATCCCCTTGGTGGGGGACCTCCCTACACCGATATACTCATCTTT,CACDTVDPLGGGPPYTDILIF
few,-,TRDV2,TRDJ1,TGTGCCTGTGACTCCTGGGGTCAAAGTGAACCCGATAAACTCATCTTT,CACDSWGQSEPDKLIF
few,-,TRDV2,TRDJ1,TGCGCCTGTGACACCATAATGAGGAGAGGAACCGATAAACTCATCTTT,CACDTIMRRGTDKLIF
-,TRDD3,TRDV2,TRDJ1,TGTGCCTGTGACCCGGTTCGTGTTGGCAGTACTGGGGGATACGCGGCCGATAAACTCATCTTT,CACDPVRVGSTGGYAADKLIF
large,-,TRDV2,TRDJ1,TGTGCCTGTGACACCGTGGCTGGGACGAAAGCCCGAACCGATAAACTCATCTTT,CACDTVAGTKARTDKLIF
medium-sized,TRDD3,TRDV2,TRDJ1,TGTGCCTGTGACTTCTTAGCTGCTACTGGGGGACCCTTCACCGGCGCCGATAAACTCATCTTT,CACDFLAATGGPFTGADKLIF
medium-sized,-,TRDV2,TRDJ1,TGTGCCTGTGACACCTTATCCTTACTTTATCAGCACCAGGGATTGAACACCGATAAACTCATCTTT,CACDTLSLLYQHQGLNTDKLIF
-,TRDD3,TRDV2,TRDJ1,TGTGCCTGTGACAGGGTGGGGGATCAGAAGTACACCGATAAACTCATCTTT,CACDRVGDQKYTDKLIF
medium-sized,-,TRDV2,TRDJ1,TGTGCCTGTGACACCTTGGGACATAACACCGATAAACTCATCTTT,CACDTLGHNTDKLIF
medium-sized,TRDD3,TRDV2,TRDJ1,TGTGCCTGTGACACTCTCCTACTGGGGGATAGCGACACCGATAAACTCATCTTT,CACDTLLLGDSDTDKLIF
-,TRDD3,TRDV2,TRDJ1,TGTGCCTGTGACAAATTAATCCTTTCGTCACCCTCATCTCTTTCTTCTACTGGGGGGCCCCTCGATAAACTCATCTTT,CACDKLILSSPSSLSSTGGPLDKLIF
large,-,TRDV2,TRDJ1,TGTGCCTGTGACACCATTGAGAGTAAGGATAAACTCATCTTT,CACDTIESKDKLIF
-,-,TRDV2,TRDJ2,TGTGCCTGTGACACCATAGCTACTAAAACAGCACAACTCTTCTTT,CACDTIATKTAQLFF
large,TRDD3,TRDV2,TRDJ1,TGTGCCTGTGACACGTCGTGGGGGATACGCCGGGGGTCCGATAAACTCATCTTT,CACDTSWGIRRGSDKLIF
few,TRDD3,TRDV2,TRDJ1,TGTGCCTGTGACCTACTGGGGGATACGCGGACCGATAAACCCATCTTT,CACDLLGDTRTDKPIF